This entry lists 13 T cell receptor beta chains sequenced from one sample in a study of neurological immune-mediated disorders. TCRdb re-called the 5' RACE reads with MiXCR, one entry per CDR3 protein. The data hold around 79,000 distinct CDR3 sequences, with 12% to 15% observed a single time. Sequenced material: PBMCs. The receptors derive from a woman in her forties or fifties in good health.

This clonotype was seen many times. The rearrangement uses TRBV24-1 and TRBJ1-5, with a possible D match to TRBD1 (5 bases). V dropped 0 bases and J dropped 7 bases, with 12 bases sitting between them. The germline V gene has CDR1 KGHDR and CDR2 SFDVKD. This CDR3 region has 15 residues. The CDR3 reads CATSDLEGVQQPQHF. Written as DNA, the CDR3 is TGTGCCACCAGTGATTTGGAAGGGGTACAACAGCCCCAGCATTTT.

This clonotype has a count of ten or more. This chain connects TRBV20-1 to TRBJ2-7; 11 bases are a match to TRBD1. V trimming: 3 bases; J trimming: 4 bases; junction bases outside the gene matches: 2. CDR3 length equals 13 residues. CDR1 DFQATT and CDR2 SNEGSKA come from the germline V gene (reference sequence). The DNA for the CDR3 is TGCAGTGCTAGGGGACAGGGGGTTTACGAGCAGTACTTC. Its protein is CSARGQGVYEQYF.

This clonotype was picked up many times. The chain carries TRBV29-1 and TRBJ2-7; 7 bases align to TRBD1. J was trimmed by 6 bases and V by 7 bases; bases with no gene match: 15. This CDR3 is 14 amino acids long. Per germline, CDR1 SQVTM and CDR2 ANQGSEA. In DNA form, the CDR3 reads TGCAGCGGCGGAAGGGACAGCTCTTCGGGCGAGCAGTACTTC. It is translated as CSGGRDSSSGEQYF.

This clonotype has ten or more counts. Written as DNA, the CDR3 is TGTGCCAGCAGCTTCGGGCCCGGGGAGCTGTTTTTT. It yields the protein CASSFGPGELFF. This chain joins TRBV7-9 and TRBJ2-2, with D uncertain. Trimming left V 3 bases short and J 6 bases short, with 5 bases between. CDR1 is SEHNR and CDR2 is FQNEAQ in the germline V gene (reference sequence). This CDR3 is 12 amino acids long.

The sample holds many counts of this clonotype. V gene TRBV7-2 combines with J gene TRBJ2-5, with D possibly being TRBD1 (5 bases). This CDR3 comprises 14 residues. Between the trimmed V and J ends, which lost 2 bases and 2 bases, there was a span of 9 bases. CDR1 is SGHTA, CDR2 FQGNSA, per germline. The CDR3 coding sequence is TGTGCCAGCAGCTTAAACAGGCAGCAAGAGACCCAGTACTTC. Translated, it gives CASSLNRQQETQYF.

The table lists this clonotype with a few counts. A read error may account for a junction end that differs from germline. The chain recombines TRBV24-1 with TRBJ2-3; the match to TRBD1 covers 10 bases. CDR3 size: 13 residues. CDR1 is KGHDR, CDR2 SFDVKD, per germline. CDR3 sequence reads: CATSDPDRGRKNF. CDR3 bases: TGTGCCACCAGTGACCCAGACAGGGGGCGTAAGAATTTT.

Worth noting for this clonotype: A much larger clone lies a single base off, so this may be a read error. For the CDR3, the DNA is TGCGCCAGCAGCTTGGCCGTGACAGGGGGCGAAAAACTGTTTTTT. Its protein product is CASSLAVTGGEKLFF. The rearrangement joins TRBV5-1 to TRBJ1-4, with 10 bases lining up with TRBD1. There are 15 residues in the CDR3. Germline CDR1 SGHRS, CDR2 YFSETQ. V dropped 0 bases and J dropped 8; count of bases not matched to a gene: 4.

The chain links TRBV7-2 to TRBJ1-1; 8 bases are shared with TRBD1. Germline V gene lookup returns CDR1 SGHTA and CDR2 FQGNSA. Germline trimming cut 2 bases from V and 6 bases from J; bases unmatched to any gene: 8. The CDR3 spans 15 residues. CDR3 sequence reads: CASSLPPGQASEAFF. Here the CDR3 DNA reads TGTGCCAGCAGCTTACCTCCGGGACAGGCGTCTGAAGCTTTCTTT. The entire variable domain, with the rest obtained from reference TRBV7-2 and TRBJ1-1, is as follows: GAGVSQSPSNKVTEKGKDVELRCDPISGHTALYWYRQSLGQGLEFLIYFQGNSAPDKSGLPSDRFSAERTGGSVSTLTIQRTQQEDSAVYLCASSLPPGQASEAFFGQGTRLTVV.

At least ten counts were recorded for this clonotype. CDR3 amino acids: CASSLLGNEQFF. The CDR3 region has the DNA TGTGCCAGCAGTTTATTGGGGAATGAGCAGTTCTTC. The V and J genes are TRBV27 and TRBJ2-1; D is unresolved. The germline V gene has CDR1 MNHEY and CDR2 SMNVEV (reference sequence). V lost 1 base to trimming and J lost 7 bases, with 5 bases between them. The CDR3 covers 12 residues.

At least ten counts were recorded for this clonotype. The chain uses TRBV20-1 and TRBJ1-5, with 11 bases that match TRBD1. Trimming at V came to 2 bases and at J to 7 bases, leaving 4 bases not matched to a gene. Per the germline V gene, CDR1 is DFQATT and CDR2 is SNEGSKA (reference sequence). CDR3 length equals 14 residues. CDR3 sequence reads: CSARPGQGGQPQHF. CDR3 nucleotide sequence: TGCAGTGCTAGACCGGGACAGGGGGGCCAGCCCCAGCATTTT.

This clonotype came up many times. This chain connects TRBV20-1 to TRBJ2-1, with D hard to call. Trimming left V 3 bases short and J 0 bases short, with 6 bases between. From germline, CDR1 is DFQATT and CDR2 SNEGSKA (reference sequence). CDR3 length equals 13 residues. CDR3 in amino acids: CSARVDSYNEQFF. In nucleotides, the CDR3 is TGCAGTGCTAGGGTGGACTCCTACAATGAGCAGTTCTTC.

This clonotype occurred many times. The rearrangement uses TRBV5-1 and TRBJ2-5; TRBD1 aligns across 9 bases. The germline V gene encodes CDR1 SGHRS and CDR2 YFSETQ. The CDR3 runs 15 residues. V lost 3 bases and J lost 7; bases outside the gene matches: 10. The DNA for the CDR3 is TGCGCCAGCAGCTCGTCCCGGGACAGGGTGGGGACCCAGTACTTC. Residues: CASSSSRDRVGTQYF. Supplemented by reference TRBV5-1 and TRBJ2-5, the full variable domain reads KAGVTQTPRYLIKTRGQQVTLSCSPISGHRSVSWYQQTPGQGLQFLFEYFSETQRNKGNFPGRFSGRQFSNSRSEMNVSTLELGDSALYLCASSSSRDRVGTQYFGPGTRLLVL.

Many counts were recorded for this clonotype. The chain has TRBV20-1 and TRBJ1-2; D ambiguous. This CDR3 region has 15 residues. V was shortened by 0 bases and J by 7 bases, with 18 bases between the two germline ends. In germline, CDR1 is DFQATT, CDR2 SNEGSKA (reference sequence). DNA for the CDR3: TGCAGTGCTAGAGATCCCCCCGGAAGGCGGGGTGGCTACACCTTC. Its translation is CSARDPPGRRGGYTF.